A selection of T cell receptor beta chains follows, all from one sample in a study of blood T cell repertoires in COVID-19. Libraries were prepared by immunoSEQ multiplex PCR; TCRdb keeps only in-frame clonotypes and omits some of them. The repertoire consists of 200,000 to 250,000 clones, with around 85% occurring once and the leading ten covering approximately 3.1%. Sequenced material: PBMCs or T cells enriched from blood (not recorded which). These receptors all stem from a woman aged 45-65 years in a cohort exposed to, infected with or recovered from COVID-19 (not recorded which). Both conserved end residues are part of each CDR3. D genes are given only for firm matches. Size values are once, few and many counts, or a class for expanded clones, and some rows have none.

v_call: TRBV29-1
j_call: TRBJ2-1
d_call: .
clone_size: .
cdr3_aa: CSVFHNEQFF
cdr3_nt: TGCAGCGTTTTCCATAATGAGCAGTTCTTC

v_call: TRBV4-3
j_call: TRBJ2-3
d_call: .
clone_size: .
cdr3_aa: CASSPSGLTDTQYF
cdr3_nt: TGCGCCAGCAGCCCAAGCGGGCTCACGGATACGCAGTATTTT

v_call: TRBV3-1/TRBV3-2
j_call: TRBJ1-1
d_call: TRBD1
clone_size: .
cdr3_aa: CASSPSDRGQRAFF
cdr3_nt: TGTGCCAGCAGCCCCTCGGACAGGGGGCAACGAGCTTTCTTT

v_call: TRBV4-3
j_call: TRBJ2-1
d_call: TRBD2
clone_size: once
cdr3_aa: CASSQDSLAGMEQFF
cdr3_nt: TGCGCCAGCAGCCAAGATTCGCTAGCGGGGATGGAGCAGTTCTTC

v_call: TRBV13
j_call: TRBJ2-7
d_call: TRBD2
clone_size: .
cdr3_aa: CASSSRLRGGAYEQYF
cdr3_nt: TGTGCCAGCAGCTCCCGCCTCCGGGGGGGCGCTTACGAGCAGTACTTC

v_call: TRBV7-9
j_call: TRBJ1-2
d_call: TRBD1
clone_size: few
cdr3_aa: CASSRDSDGYTF
cdr3_nt: TGTGCCAGCAGCCGGGACAGCGATGGCTACACCTTC

v_call: TRBV7-9
j_call: TRBJ2-1
d_call: TRBD2
clone_size: .
cdr3_aa: CASSSRGVPYNEQFF
cdr3_nt: TGTGCCAGCAGCTCCCGGGGGGTCCCTTACAATGAGCAGTTCTTC

v_call: TRBV30
j_call: TRBJ1-6
d_call: .
clone_size: .
cdr3_aa: CAWSYGGFGEPNSPLHF
cdr3_nt: TGTGCCTGGAGTTACGGGGGGTTCGGGGAACCTAATTCACCCCTCCACTTT

v_call: TRBV5-5
j_call: TRBJ1-2
d_call: TRBD1
clone_size: .
cdr3_aa: CASSLQGARGYTF
cdr3_nt: TGTGCCAGCAGCTTACAGGGGGCGCGAGGCTACACCTTC

v_call: TRBV11-2
j_call: TRBJ1-2
d_call: .
clone_size: .
cdr3_aa: CASRKCIEGTSNYGYTF
cdr3_nt: TGTGCCAGCCGAAAGTGTATAGAGGGGACATCAAACTATGGCTACACCTTC

v_call: TRBV9
j_call: TRBJ1-4
d_call: .
clone_size: .
cdr3_aa: CASGRDTYEKLFF
cdr3_nt: TGTGCCAGCGGACGGGACACCTATGAAAAACTGTTTTTT

v_call: TRBV7-9
j_call: TRBJ1-1
d_call: .
clone_size: .
cdr3_aa: CASSSTSRNTEAFF
cdr3_nt: TGTGCCAGCAGCTCAACCTCGAGGAACACTGAAGCTTTCTTT

v_call: TRBV9
j_call: TRBJ2-3
d_call: .
clone_size: .
cdr3_aa: CASSVVSADTQYF
cdr3_nt: TGTGCCAGCAGCGTAGTTAGCGCAGATACGCAGTATTTT

v_call: TRBV6-5
j_call: TRBJ1-6
d_call: TRBD1
clone_size: .
cdr3_aa: CASSYSGQGKSPLHF
cdr3_nt: TGTGCCAGCAGTTACTCGGGACAGGGTAAATCACCCCTCCACTTT

v_call: TRBV7-3
j_call: TRBJ2-3
d_call: .
clone_size: .
cdr3_aa: CASSLSPSSYTQYF
cdr3_nt: TGTGCCAGCAGCTTAAGCCCTAGCTCGTATACGCAGTATTTT

v_call: TRBV19
j_call: TRBJ2-2
d_call: TRBD1
clone_size: .
cdr3_aa: CASHPGTGNTGELFF
cdr3_nt: TGTGCCAGCCATCCCGGGACAGGGAACACCGGGGAGCTGTTTTTT

v_call: TRBV28
j_call: TRBJ1-3
d_call: .
clone_size: .
cdr3_aa: CASSLRGSGNTIYF
cdr3_nt: TGTGCCAGCAGCTTGAGGGGGTCTGGAAACACCATATATTTT

v_call: TRBV28
j_call: TRBJ2-7
d_call: .
clone_size: .
cdr3_aa: CASRTPGRGHYEQYF
cdr3_nt: TGTGCCAGCAGAACCCCCGGGAGAGGCCACTACGAGCAGTACTTC

v_call: TRBV15
j_call: TRBJ2-5
d_call: .
clone_size: .
cdr3_aa: CATSSQGTETQYF
cdr3_nt: TGTGCCACCAGCAGCCAGGGAACAGAGACCCAGTACTTC

v_call: TRBV28
j_call: TRBJ1-1
d_call: TRBD1
clone_size: .
cdr3_aa: CASSPPPGQGKGNTEAFF
cdr3_nt: TGTGCCAGCAGTCCCCCTCCGGGACAGGGGAAGGGAAACACTGAAGCTTTCTTT

v_call: TRBV6-5
j_call: TRBJ2-5
d_call: TRBD2
clone_size: .
cdr3_aa: CASSLAGVRETQYF
cdr3_nt: TGTGCCAGCAGTCTAGCGGGGGTTAGGGAGACCCAGTACTTC

v_call: TRBV7-9
j_call: TRBJ1-6
d_call: TRBD1
clone_size: .
cdr3_aa: CASSSRTGETNSPLHF
cdr3_nt: TGTGCCAGCAGCTCAAGGACAGGGGAAACCAATTCACCCCTCCACTTT

v_call: TRBV18
j_call: TRBJ1-2
d_call: .
clone_size: .
cdr3_aa: CASSPDGRNYGYTF
cdr3_nt: TGTGCCAGCTCACCTGACGGGAGGAACTATGGCTACACCTTC

v_call: TRBV6-5
j_call: TRBJ1-6
d_call: TRBD1
clone_size: .
cdr3_aa: CASSWDRVGSPLHF
cdr3_nt: TGTGCCAGCAGTTGGGACAGGGTCGGTTCACCCCTCCACTTT

v_call: TRBV10-2
j_call: TRBJ2-4
d_call: .
clone_size: .
cdr3_aa: CASSESWQGNPLLAKNIQYF
cdr3_nt: TGCGCCAGCAGTGAGTCGTGGCAGGGAAACCCATTACTAGCCAAAAACATTCAGTACTTC

v_call: TRBV28
j_call: TRBJ1-1
d_call: .
clone_size: .
cdr3_aa: CASSPGYEAFF
cdr3_nt: TGTGCCAGCAGTCCAGGGTACGAAGCTTTCTTT

v_call: TRBV7-9
j_call: TRBJ2-7
d_call: TRBD2
clone_size: .
cdr3_aa: CASSQPLLAGESSYEQYF
cdr3_nt: TGTGCCAGCAGCCAACCGTTACTAGCGGGGGAAAGCTCCTACGAGCAGTACTTC

v_call: TRBV6-2/TRBV6-3
j_call: TRBJ1-5
d_call: .
clone_size: once
cdr3_aa: CASSYFRNQPQHF
cdr3_nt: TGTGCCAGCAGTTACTTCAGGAATCAGCCCCAGCATTTT

v_call: TRBV3-1/TRBV3-2
j_call: TRBJ1-5
d_call: .
clone_size: .
cdr3_aa: CASSSGTTSNQPQHF
cdr3_nt: TGTGCCAGCAGTTCCGGGACAACTAGCAATCAGCCCCAGCATTTT

v_call: TRBV7-9
j_call: TRBJ2-7
d_call: TRBD1
clone_size: .
cdr3_aa: CASSTGTAYEQYF
cdr3_nt: TGTGCCAGCAGCACCGGGACAGCTTACGAGCAGTACTTC

v_call: TRBV14
j_call: TRBJ2-5
d_call: .
clone_size: .
cdr3_aa: CASSHAAPLRETQYF
cdr3_nt: TGTGCCAGCAGCCACGCGGCCCCTCTTCGGGAGACCCAGTACTTC

v_call: TRBV11-1
j_call: TRBJ1-1
d_call: .
clone_size: few
cdr3_aa: CASSLLRGANTEAFF
cdr3_nt: TGTGCCAGCAGCTTACTGCGCGGGGCGAACACTGAAGCTTTCTTT

v_call: TRBV6-5
j_call: TRBJ1-2
d_call: .
clone_size: .
cdr3_aa: CASSLPGYGTTGYTF
cdr3_nt: TGTGCCAGCAGTTTACCGGGGTATGGGACAACTGGCTACACCTTC

v_call: TRBV4-2
j_call: TRBJ2-5
d_call: .
clone_size: .
cdr3_aa: CASSQDRSTKTQYF
cdr3_nt: TGTGCCAGCAGCCAAGACCGGAGTACCAAGACCCAGTACTTC

v_call: TRBV7-2
j_call: TRBJ1-3
d_call: TRBD1
clone_size: .
cdr3_aa: CASSLDRTGGHTIYF
cdr3_nt: TGTGCCAGCAGCTTAGATCGCACAGGGGGACACACCATATATTTT

v_call: TRBV19
j_call: TRBJ1-4
d_call: TRBD1
clone_size: .
cdr3_aa: CASSPTGVREKLFF
cdr3_nt: TGTGCCAGTAGCCCTACAGGGGTACGCGAAAAACTGTTTTTT

v_call: TRBV18
j_call: TRBJ1-2
d_call: TRBD1
clone_size: .
cdr3_aa: CASSLSTGTTGYTF
cdr3_nt: TGTGCCAGCTCACTCTCGACAGGGACGACTGGCTACACCTTC

v_call: TRBV5-8
j_call: TRBJ1-2
d_call: TRBD1
clone_size: .
cdr3_aa: CASSSSTGGNYGYTF
cdr3_nt: TGTGCCAGCAGCTCCTCGACAGGGGGGAACTATGGCTACACCTTC

v_call: TRBV6-1
j_call: TRBJ1-4
d_call: .
clone_size: .
cdr3_aa: CASSVGQRITNEKLFF
cdr3_nt: TGTGCCAGCAGTGTCGGACAGAGGATCACTAATGAAAAACTGTTTTTT

v_call: TRBV3-1/TRBV3-2
j_call: TRBJ2-7
d_call: TRBD1
clone_size: .
cdr3_aa: CASSQVPAGQGHLEQYF
cdr3_nt: TGTGCCAGCAGCCAAGTCCCAGCGGGACAGGGGCATCTCGAGCAGTACTTC

v_call: TRBV10-3
j_call: TRBJ1-5
d_call: .
clone_size: .
cdr3_aa: CATRPGGGYVQPQHF
cdr3_nt: TGTGCCACCCGTCCGGGAGGAGGATATGTACAGCCCCAGCATTTT

v_call: TRBV5-5
j_call: TRBJ1-6
d_call: .
clone_size: .
cdr3_aa: CAPLVPTGRRHNSPLHF
cdr3_nt: TGTGCGCCGCTCGTACCCACAGGGCGAAGACATAATTCACCCCTCCACTTT

v_call: TRBV7-2
j_call: TRBJ2-2
d_call: .
clone_size: .
cdr3_aa: CASSRVNTGELFF
cdr3_nt: TGTGCCAGCAGCCGCGTGAACACCGGGGAGCTGTTTTTT

v_call: TRBV7-3
j_call: TRBJ2-2
d_call: .
clone_size: .
cdr3_aa: CASWTVPGELFF
cdr3_nt: TGTGCCAGCTGGACAGTCCCCGGGGAGCTGTTTTTT

v_call: TRBV28
j_call: TRBJ1-1
d_call: TRBD1
clone_size: .
cdr3_aa: CASRQGARSTEAFF
cdr3_nt: TGTGCCAGCAGGCAGGGGGCACGGAGCACTGAAGCTTTCTTT

v_call: TRBV19
j_call: TRBJ1-2
d_call: .
clone_size: once
cdr3_aa: CASSMWQSRYDGYTF
cdr3_nt: TGTGCCAGTAGTATGTGGCAGAGCAGGTATGATGGCTACACCTTC

v_call: TRBV5-1
j_call: TRBJ2-1
d_call: .
clone_size: .
cdr3_aa: CASRSGGESSYNEQFF
cdr3_nt: TGCGCCAGCAGATCAGGCGGGGAGAGCTCCTACAATGAGCAGTTCTTC

v_call: TRBV5-4
j_call: TRBJ2-1
d_call: TRBD2
clone_size: .
cdr3_aa: CASSFSGTSGGLYNEQFF
cdr3_nt: TGTGCCAGCAGCTTTTCCGGGACTAGCGGGGGACTATACAATGAGCAGTTCTTC

v_call: TRBV7-8
j_call: TRBJ2-7
d_call: TRBD2
clone_size: .
cdr3_aa: CASSSRDRGLAGGHSYEQYF
cdr3_nt: TGTGCCAGCAGCTCCCGGGACCGCGGACTAGCGGGGGGCCACTCCTACGAGCAGTACTTC

v_call: TRBV6-2/TRBV6-3
j_call: TRBJ2-4
d_call: .
clone_size: .
cdr3_aa: CASSPRKVLNIQYF
cdr3_nt: TGTGCCAGCAGCCCCAGGAAGGTACTAAACATTCAGTACTTC

v_call: TRBV5-1
j_call: TRBJ2-3
d_call: TRBD2
clone_size: .
cdr3_aa: CASSARPVMTSGVGADTQYF
cdr3_nt: TGCGCCAGCAGCGCCCGCCCCGTCATGACTAGCGGGGTTGGGGCAGATACGCAGTATTTT

v_call: TRBV27
j_call: TRBJ2-7
d_call: .
clone_size: few
cdr3_aa: CASSLEVSSYEQYF
cdr3_nt: TGTGCCAGCAGTTTGGAGGTCTCTTCCTACGAGCAGTACTTC

v_call: TRBV5-1
j_call: TRBJ1-5
d_call: TRBD1
clone_size: .
cdr3_aa: CASSLGAGGPGQPQHF
cdr3_nt: TGCGCCAGCAGCTTGGGGGCAGGGGGTCCTGGTCAGCCCCAGCATTTT

v_call: TRBV4-1
j_call: TRBJ2-7
d_call: TRBD2
clone_size: .
cdr3_aa: CASSPRLAGGRIYEQYF
cdr3_nt: TGCGCCAGCAGCCCGAGACTAGCGGGGGGCCGGATCTACGAGCAGTACTTC

v_call: TRBV3-1/TRBV3-2
j_call: TRBJ1-1
d_call: .
clone_size: .
cdr3_aa: CASSQVSGAEAFF
cdr3_nt: TGTGCCAGCAGCCAAGTTTCAGGGGCTGAAGCTTTCTTT